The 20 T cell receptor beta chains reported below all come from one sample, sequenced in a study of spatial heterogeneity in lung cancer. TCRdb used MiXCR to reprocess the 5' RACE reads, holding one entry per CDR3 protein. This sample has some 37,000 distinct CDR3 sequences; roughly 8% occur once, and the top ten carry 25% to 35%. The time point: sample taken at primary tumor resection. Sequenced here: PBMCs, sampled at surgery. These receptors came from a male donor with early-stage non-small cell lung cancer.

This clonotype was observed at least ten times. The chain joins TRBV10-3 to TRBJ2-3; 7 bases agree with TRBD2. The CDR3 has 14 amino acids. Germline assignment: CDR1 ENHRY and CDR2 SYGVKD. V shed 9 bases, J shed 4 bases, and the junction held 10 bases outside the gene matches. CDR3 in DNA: TGTGCCATGGGGACTACCACAGGTGCAGATACGCAGTATTTT. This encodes CAMGTTTGADTQYF.

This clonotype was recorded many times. The CDR3 sequence: CASSIRRGRATDTQYF. The CDR3 region has the DNA TGTGCCAGCAGCATCAGGCGCGGGAGGGCCACAGATACGCAGTATTTT. The chain recombines TRBV7-2 with TRBJ2-3; TRBD2 matches at 9 bases. The CDR3 totals 16 residues. J gave up 2 bases and V 5 bases, and 8 bases lay outside the gene matches. Germline loops: CDR1 SGHTA, CDR2 FQGNSA. The complete variable domain, with remaining parts taken from reference TRBV7-2 and TRBJ2-3, reads GAGVSQSPSNKVTEKGKDVELRCDPISGHTALYWYRQSLGQGLEFLIYFQGNSAPDKSGLPSDRFSAERTGGSVSTLTIQRTQQEDSAVYLCASSIRRGRATDTQYFGPGTRLTVL.

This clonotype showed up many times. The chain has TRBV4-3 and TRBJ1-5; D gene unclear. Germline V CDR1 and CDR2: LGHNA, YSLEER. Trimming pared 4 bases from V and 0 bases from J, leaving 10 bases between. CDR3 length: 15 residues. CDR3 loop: CASSPERNSNQPQHF. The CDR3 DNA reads TGCGCCAGCAGCCCCGAGAGGAATAGCAATCAGCCCCAGCATTTT.

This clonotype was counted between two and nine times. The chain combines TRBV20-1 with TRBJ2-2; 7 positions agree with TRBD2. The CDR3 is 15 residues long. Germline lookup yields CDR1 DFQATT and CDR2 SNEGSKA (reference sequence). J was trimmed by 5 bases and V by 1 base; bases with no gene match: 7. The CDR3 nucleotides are TGCAGTGCTAGAGTAGGCGGGAGTGGGACCGGGGAGCTGTTTTTT. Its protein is CSARVGGSGTGELFF.

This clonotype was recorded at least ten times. The CDR3 region has the DNA TGTGCCAGCAGCTTAGAGCCAGGGGAAGGGGTTTATGGAGCTTTCTTT. The encoded protein is CASSLEPGEGVYGAFF. V gene TRBV7-6 combines with J gene TRBJ1-1; maybe TRBD1 (6 bases). The CDR3 spans 16 residues. Trimming left V 1 base short and J 10 bases short, with 22 bases between. Germline assignment: CDR1 SGHVS and CDR2 FNYEAQ.

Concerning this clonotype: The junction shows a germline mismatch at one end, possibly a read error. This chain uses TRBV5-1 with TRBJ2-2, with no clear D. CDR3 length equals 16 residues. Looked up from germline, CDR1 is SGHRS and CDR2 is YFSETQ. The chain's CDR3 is CANSFGRKPSTGELFF. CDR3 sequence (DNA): TGCGCCAACAGCTTCGGACGTAAACCTTCCACCGGGGAGCTGTTTTTT. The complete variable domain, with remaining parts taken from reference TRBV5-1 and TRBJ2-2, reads KAGVTQTPRYLIKTRGQQVTLSCSPISGHRSVSWYQQTPGQGLQFLFEYFSETQRNKGNFPGRFSGRQFSNSRSEMNVSTLELGDSALYLCANSFGRKPSTGELFFGEGSRLTVL.

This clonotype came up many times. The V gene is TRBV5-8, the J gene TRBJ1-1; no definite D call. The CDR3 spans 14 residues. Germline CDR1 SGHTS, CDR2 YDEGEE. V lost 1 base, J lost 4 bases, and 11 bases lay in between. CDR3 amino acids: CASSLSGGSTEAFF. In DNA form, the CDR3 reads TGTGCCAGCAGCTTGAGCGGCGGATCCACTGAAGCTTTCTTT.

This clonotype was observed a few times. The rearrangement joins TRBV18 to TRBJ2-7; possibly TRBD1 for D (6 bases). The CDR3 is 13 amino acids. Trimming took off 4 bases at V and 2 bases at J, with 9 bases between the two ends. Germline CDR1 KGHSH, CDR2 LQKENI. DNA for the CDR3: TGTGCCAGCTCACGGGACACCACCTACGAGCAGTACGTC. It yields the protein CASSRDTTYEQYV.

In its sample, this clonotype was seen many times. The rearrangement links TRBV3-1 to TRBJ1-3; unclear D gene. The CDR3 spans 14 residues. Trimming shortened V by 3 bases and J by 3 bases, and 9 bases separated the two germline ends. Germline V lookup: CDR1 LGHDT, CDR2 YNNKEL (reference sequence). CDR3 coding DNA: TGTGCCAGCAGCCAGGAGGGCGATGGAAACACCATATATTTT. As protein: CASSQEGDGNTIYF. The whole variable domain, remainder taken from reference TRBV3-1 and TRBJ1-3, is DTAVSQTPKYLVTQMGNDKSIKCEQNLGHDTMYWYKQDSKKFLKIMFSYNNKELIINETVPNRFSPKSPDKAHLNLHINSLELGDSAVYFCASSQEGDGNTIYFGEGSWLTVV.

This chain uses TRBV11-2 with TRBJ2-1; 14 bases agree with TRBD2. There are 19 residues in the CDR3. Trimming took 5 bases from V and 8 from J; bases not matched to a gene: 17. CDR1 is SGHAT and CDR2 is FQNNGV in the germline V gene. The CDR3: CASSTTRTSGRRATDEQFF. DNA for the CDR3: TGTGCCAGCAGCACAACTCGGACTAGCGGGAGGAGGGCTACAGATGAGCAGTTCTTC.

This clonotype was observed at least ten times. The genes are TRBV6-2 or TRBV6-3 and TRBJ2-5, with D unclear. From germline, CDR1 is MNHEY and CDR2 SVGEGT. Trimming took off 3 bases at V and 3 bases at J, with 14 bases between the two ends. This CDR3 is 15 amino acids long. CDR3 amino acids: CASSYGFAKKETQYF. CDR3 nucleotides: TGTGCCAGCAGTTATGGGTTCGCGAAAAAAGAGACCCAGTACTTC.

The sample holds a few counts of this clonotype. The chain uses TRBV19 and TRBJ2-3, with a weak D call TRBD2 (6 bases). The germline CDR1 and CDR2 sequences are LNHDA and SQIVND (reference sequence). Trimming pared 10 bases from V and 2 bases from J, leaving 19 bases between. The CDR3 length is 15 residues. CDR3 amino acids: CATCRGSWNTDTQYF. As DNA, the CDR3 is TGTGCCACATGTCGGGGGAGTTGGAACACAGATACGCAGTATTTT.

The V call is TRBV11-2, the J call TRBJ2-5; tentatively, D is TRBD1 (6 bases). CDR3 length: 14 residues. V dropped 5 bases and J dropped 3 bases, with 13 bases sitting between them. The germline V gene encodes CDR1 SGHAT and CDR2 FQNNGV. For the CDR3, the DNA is TGTGCCAGCAGCCCCCGGACAGACAAAGAGACCCAGTACTTC. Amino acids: CASSPRTDKETQYF.

CDR3 amino acids: CASSLARRWAGELFF. The DNA of the CDR3 is TGCGCCAGCAGCTTGGCCAGGAGATGGGCCGGGGAGCTGTTTTTT. The rearrangement joins TRBV5-1 to TRBJ2-2, with D hard to call. Trimming stripped 0 bases from V and 6 bases from J, with 12 bases between. From germline, CDR1 is SGHRS and CDR2 YFSETQ. The CDR3 consists of 15 residues.

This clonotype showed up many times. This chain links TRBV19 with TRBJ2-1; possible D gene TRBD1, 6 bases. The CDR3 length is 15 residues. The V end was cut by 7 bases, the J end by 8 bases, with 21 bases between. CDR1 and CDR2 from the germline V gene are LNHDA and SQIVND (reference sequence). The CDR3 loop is CASMEQGLISDEQFF. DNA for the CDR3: TGTGCCAGTATGGAACAGGGATTGATTAGCGATGAGCAGTTCTTC.

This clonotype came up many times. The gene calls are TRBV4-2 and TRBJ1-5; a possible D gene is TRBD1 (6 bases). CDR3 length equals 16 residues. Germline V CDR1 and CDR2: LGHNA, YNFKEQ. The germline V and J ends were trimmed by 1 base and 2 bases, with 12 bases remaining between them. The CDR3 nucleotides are TGTGCCAGCAGCCAAGTAACAGGGTCTGGCAATCAGCCCCAGCATTTT. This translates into CASSQVTGSGNQPQHF.

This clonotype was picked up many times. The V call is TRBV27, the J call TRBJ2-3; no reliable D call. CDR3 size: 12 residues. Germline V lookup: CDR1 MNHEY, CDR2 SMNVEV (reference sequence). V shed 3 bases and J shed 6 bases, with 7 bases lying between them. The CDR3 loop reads CASSFGKDTQYF. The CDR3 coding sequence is TGTGCCAGCAGTTTTGGGAAGGATACGCAGTATTTT.

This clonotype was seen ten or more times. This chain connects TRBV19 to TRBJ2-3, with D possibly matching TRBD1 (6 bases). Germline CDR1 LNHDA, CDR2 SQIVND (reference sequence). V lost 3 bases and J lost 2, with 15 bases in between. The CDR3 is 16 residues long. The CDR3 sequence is CASSIGQSPNTDTQYF. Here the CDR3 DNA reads TGTGCCAGTAGTATTGGACAGTCACCTAACACAGATACGCAGTATTTT. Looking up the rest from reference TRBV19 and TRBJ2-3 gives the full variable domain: DGGITQSPKYLFRKEGQNVTLSCEQNLNHDAMYWYRQDPGQGLRLIYYSQIVNDFQKGDIAEGYSVSREKKESFPLTVTSAQKNPTAFYLCASSIGQSPNTDTQYFGPGTRLTVL.

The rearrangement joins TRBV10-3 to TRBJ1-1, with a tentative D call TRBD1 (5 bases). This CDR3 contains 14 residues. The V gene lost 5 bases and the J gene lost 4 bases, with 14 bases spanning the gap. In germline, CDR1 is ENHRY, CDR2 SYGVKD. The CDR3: CAISQTQGGTEAFF. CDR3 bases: TGTGCCATCAGTCAGACCCAGGGAGGCACTGAAGCTTTCTTT.

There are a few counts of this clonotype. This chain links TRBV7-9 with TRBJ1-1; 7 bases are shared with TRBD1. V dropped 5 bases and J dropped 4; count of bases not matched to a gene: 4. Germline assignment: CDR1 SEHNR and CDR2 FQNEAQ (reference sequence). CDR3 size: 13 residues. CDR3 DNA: TGTGCCAGCAGCCCAGGGGGGTCCACTGAAGCTTTCTTT. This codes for CASSPGGSTEAFF.